These 7 T cell receptor beta chains were sequenced from one sample in a study of T cell clonality in common variable immunodeficiency. The data were produced by immunoSEQ multiplex PCR, yet TCRdb's version contains in-frame clones alone and is incomplete. This set yields about 52,000 clones and no singletons; the top ten hold more than 1.5%. The sample consisted of peripheral blood mononuclear cells. Receptor source: a person between 18 and 75 years old in good health.

This clone has a count of ten or more. Read data end 3 residues before the CDR3 end; the end is taken from the germline J gene. The chain couples TRBV5-1 to TRBJ2-7; TRBD1 aligns across 7 bases. Germline V gene lookup returns CDR1 SGHRS and CDR2 YFSETQ. There are 14 residues in the CDR3. V lost 3 bases and J lost 2; bases outside the gene matches: 5. The CDR3 sequence is CASSSSTGTYEQYF. CDR3 DNA (partial): TGCGCCAGCAGCTCTTCGACAGGGACCTACGAG. The full variable domain, with the rest looked up from reference TRBV5-1 and TRBJ2-7, is KAGVTQTPRYLIKTRGQQVTLSCSPISGHRSVSWYQQTPGQGLQFLFEYFSETQRNKGNFPGRFSGRQFSNSRSEMNVSTLELGDSALYLCASSSSTGTYEQYFGPGTRLTVT.

This clone was counted at least ten times. The DNA ends 3 residues before the CDR3 does, and the rest of the CDR3 is filled in from the germline J gene. This rearrangement joins TRBV5-1 to TRBJ1-6; D not certain. The CDR3 consists of 14 residues. From germline, CDR1 is SGHRS and CDR2 YFSETQ. V lost 5 bases to trimming and J lost 9 bases, with 15 bases between them. The chain's CDR3 is CASRFGGLSSPLHF. The CDR3 bases that were read are TGCGCCAGCAGGTTCGGCGGGCTGAGTTCACCC.

There are many counts of this clone. The read ends 3 residues early relative to the CDR3; the germline J gene fills the gap. The chain is built from TRBV10-3 and TRBJ2-5; D gene uncertain. This CDR3 is built from 13 residues. Germline values: CDR1 ENHRY, CDR2 SYGVKD. Trimming stripped 1 base from V and 5 bases from J, with 8 bases between. CDR3 sequence: CAISELKSETQYF. The sequenced part of the CDR3 DNA is TGTGCCATCAGTGAGTTGAAAAGCGAGACC.

This clone came up a few times. Just one base apart from a much larger clone, this may be a read error. From the germline J gene comes the end of the CDR3, since the read stops 3 residues before it. Other DNA sequences in the same sample also yield this CDR3. The V and J genes are TRBV7-9 and TRBJ2-5, with D possibly matching TRBD1 (6 bases). The CDR3 runs to 13 residues. Per germline, CDR1 SEHNR and CDR2 FQNEAQ (reference sequence). The CDR3 is CAGSLQGGETQYF. Incomplete CDR3 DNA: TGTGCCGGCAGCTTACAGGGTGGGGAGACC.

The table lists this clone with a few counts. Coverage ceases 3 residues before the CDR3 finishes, and the germline J gene fills in the end. This chain connects TRBV7-9 to TRBJ2-2; the D is unclear. The V gene's germline CDR1 is SEHNR and CDR2 FQNEAQ (reference sequence). Trimming left V 2 bases short and J 4 bases short, with 8 bases between. The CDR3 has 14 residues. CDR3 DNA, as far as it was read: TGTGCCAGCAGCTTAATTCCCTCCACCGGGGAG. This codes for CASSLIPSTGE. The complete CDR3 protein is CASSLIPSTGELFF.

This clone was picked up many times. The DNA ends 3 residues before the CDR3 does, and the rest of the CDR3 is filled in from the germline J gene. The chain recombines TRBV12-3 or TRBV12-4 with TRBJ2-5; 12 nucleotides match TRBD2. V was pared by 5 bases and J by 5 bases, with 12 bases of the junction left unmatched. This CDR3 is 17 amino acids long. CDR3 bases read: TGTGCCAGCAGTCTTAAGGGCCTCGGACTAGCGGGGGAGACC. Translation: CASSLKGLGLAGET. The whole CDR3 is CASSLKGLGLAGETQYF.

This clone has just a few counts. The read gets to within 3 residues of the CDR3 end, and the germline J gene fills in the rest. The chain joins TRBV7-8 to TRBJ2-3, with 8 bases matching TRBD2. There are 16 residues in the CDR3. The germline V gene encodes CDR1 SGHVS and CDR2 FQNEAQ. V dropped 3 bases and J dropped 4; count of bases not matched to a gene: 9. The sequenced CDR3 bases are TGTGCCAGCAGCTTTCAGAGCGGGAGTGGGGCAGATACG. It specifies CASSFQSGSGADT. The whole CDR3 protein reads CASSFQSGSGADTQYF.